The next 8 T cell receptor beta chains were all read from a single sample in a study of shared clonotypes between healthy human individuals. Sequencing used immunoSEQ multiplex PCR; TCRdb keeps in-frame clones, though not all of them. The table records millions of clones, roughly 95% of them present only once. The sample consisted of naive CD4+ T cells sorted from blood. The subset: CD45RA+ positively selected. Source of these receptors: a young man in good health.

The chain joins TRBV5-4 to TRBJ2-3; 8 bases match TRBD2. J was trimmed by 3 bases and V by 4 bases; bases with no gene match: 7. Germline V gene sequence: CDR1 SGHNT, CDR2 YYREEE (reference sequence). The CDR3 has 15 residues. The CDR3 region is CASSPRTSLTDTQYF. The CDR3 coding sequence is TGTGCCAGCAGCCCTCGGACTAGCCTTACAGATACGCAGTATTTT. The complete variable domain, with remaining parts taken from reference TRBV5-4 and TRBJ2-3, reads ETGVTQSPTHLIKTRGQQVTLRCSSQSGHNTVSWYQQALGQGPQFIFQYYREEENGRGNFPPRFSGLQFPNYSSELNVNALELDDSALYLCASSPRTSLTDTQYFGPGTRLTVL.

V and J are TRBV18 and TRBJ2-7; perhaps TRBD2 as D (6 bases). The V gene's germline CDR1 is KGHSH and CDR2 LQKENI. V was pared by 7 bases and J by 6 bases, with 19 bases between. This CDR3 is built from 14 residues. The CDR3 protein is CASLLAGTPGEQYF. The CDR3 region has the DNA TGTGCCAGCTTACTAGCCGGGACTCCCGGCGAGCAGTACTTC.

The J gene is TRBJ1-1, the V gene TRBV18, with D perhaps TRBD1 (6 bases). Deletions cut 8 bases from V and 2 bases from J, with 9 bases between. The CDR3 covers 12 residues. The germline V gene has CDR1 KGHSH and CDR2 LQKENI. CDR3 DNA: TGTGCCAGCCCCGGGGGCAACACTGAAGCTTTCTTT. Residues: CASPGGNTEAFF. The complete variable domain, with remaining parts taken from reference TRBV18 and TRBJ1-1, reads NAGVMQNPRHLVRRRGQEARLRCSPMKGHSHVYWYRQLPEEGLKFMVYLQKENIIDESGMPKERFSAEFPKEGPSILRIQQVVRGDSAAYFCASPGGNTEAFFGQGTRLTVV.

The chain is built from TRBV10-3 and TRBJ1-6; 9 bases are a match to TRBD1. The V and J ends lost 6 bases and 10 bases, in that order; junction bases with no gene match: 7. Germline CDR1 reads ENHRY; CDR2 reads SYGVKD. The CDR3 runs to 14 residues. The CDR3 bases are TGTGCCATCAGCGCGGACAGGGGAGTGTCACCCCTCCACTTT. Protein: CAISADRGVSPLHF.

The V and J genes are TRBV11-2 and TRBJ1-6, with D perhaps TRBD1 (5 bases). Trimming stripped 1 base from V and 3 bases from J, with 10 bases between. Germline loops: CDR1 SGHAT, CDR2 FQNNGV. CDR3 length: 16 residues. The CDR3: CASSLGQTVYNSPLHF. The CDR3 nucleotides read TGTGCCAGCAGCTTAGGCCAGACAGTCTATAATTCACCCCTCCACTTT.

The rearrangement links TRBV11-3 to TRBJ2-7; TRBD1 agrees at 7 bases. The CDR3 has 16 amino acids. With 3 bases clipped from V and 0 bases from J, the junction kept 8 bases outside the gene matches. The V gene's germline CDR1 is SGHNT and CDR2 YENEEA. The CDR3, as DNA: TGTGCCAGCAGCTTCGGGACAGAGCTTTTCTCCTACGAGCAGTACTTC. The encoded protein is CASSFGTELFSYEQYF.

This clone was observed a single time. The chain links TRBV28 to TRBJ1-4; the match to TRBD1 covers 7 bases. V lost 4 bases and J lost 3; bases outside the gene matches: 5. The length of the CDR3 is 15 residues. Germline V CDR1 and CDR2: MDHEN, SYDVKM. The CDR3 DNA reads TGTGCCAGCAGTTCTCCAGGGGGGGCTAATGAAAAACTGTTTTTT. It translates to CASSSPGGANEKLFF.

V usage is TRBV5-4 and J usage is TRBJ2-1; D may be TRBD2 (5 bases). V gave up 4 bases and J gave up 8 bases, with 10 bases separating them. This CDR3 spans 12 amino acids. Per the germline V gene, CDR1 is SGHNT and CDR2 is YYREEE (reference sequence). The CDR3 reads CASSVDWDEQFF. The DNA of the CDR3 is TGTGCCAGCAGCGTGGACTGGGATGAGCAGTTCTTC.